This record looks at one TCR beta chain sequence and its context. The antigen is undetermined. V gave up 3 bases and J gave up 6 bases, with 12 bases separating them. Germline V gene lookup returns CDR1 GTSNPN and CDR2 SVGIG (reference sequence). This CDR3 is 12 amino acids long. This record comes from a study of a mutant IDH1 vaccine in newly diagnosed glioma. Study observations and caveats: Immune responses induced by vaccination arose in 93.3% of the patients.

Using immunoSEQ multiplex PCR, the repertoire was profiled, and TCRdb retains in-frame clones only, with some absent. The sample comprises over 75,000 clones, about 90% of which are singletons, and roughly 0.61% rests with the top ten. The time point denotes: baseline, week 1 (first vaccination visit). Treatment indicated: pre-vaccination baseline after standard-of-care therapy. The source material was PBMCs, sampled from a glioma patient treated with radiotherapy, temozolomide or both. This sequence joins TRBV30 and TRBJ2-7, with no clear D. The sequence came from a woman aged 50 to 65 with glioma. The CDR3: CAWSPSSPEQYF. The CDR3, as DNA: TGTGCCTGGAGCCCCTCTTCCCCCGAGCAGTACTTC.